The clone carrying this TCR beta chain came up a few times. During its preparation, the TCRbeta library received unique molecular identifiers. TCRdb fed the PCR reads into MiXCR, producing one record per CDR3 protein. The sample lists 190,000 or so distinct CDR3 sequences, around 6.8% occurring once. The CDR3 runs 16 residues. Germline V gene sequence: CDR1 WSHSY, CDR2 SAAADI. V gave up 8 bases and J gave up 2 bases, with 18 bases separating them. The data were obtained in a study of T-cell reconstitution after alpha-beta-depleted transplantation in children. This TCR was recovered from a human donor who donated a stem cell graft to a child with Wiskott-Aldrich syndrome. Sample: PBMCs from the stem cell graft donor, taken from the stem cell graft. The V and J genes are TRBV10-2 and TRBJ2-2, with D uncertain. CDR3 loop: CASGRSDTLNTGELFF. CDR3 nucleotides: TGCGCCAGCGGACGGTCTGACACCCTTAACACCGGGGAGCTGTTTTTT.